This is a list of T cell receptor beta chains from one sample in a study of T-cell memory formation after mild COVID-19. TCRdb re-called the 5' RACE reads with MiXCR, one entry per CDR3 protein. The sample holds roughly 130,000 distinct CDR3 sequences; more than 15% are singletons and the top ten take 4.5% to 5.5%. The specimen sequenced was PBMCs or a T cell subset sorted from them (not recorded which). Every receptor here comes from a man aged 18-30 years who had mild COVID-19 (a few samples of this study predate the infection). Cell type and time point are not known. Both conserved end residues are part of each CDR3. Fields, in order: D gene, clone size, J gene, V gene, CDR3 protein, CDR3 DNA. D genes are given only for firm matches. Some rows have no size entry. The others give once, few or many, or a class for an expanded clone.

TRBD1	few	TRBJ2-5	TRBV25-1	CASSEGTGGGLETQYF	TGTGCCAGCAGTGAGGGGACAGGGGGAGGACTGGAGACCCAGTACTTC
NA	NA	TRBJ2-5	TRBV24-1	CATSDGAVRETQYF	TGTGCCACCAGTGATGGGGCAGTTAGGGAGACCCAGTACTTC
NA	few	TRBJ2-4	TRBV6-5	CASREGQNEAQYF	TGTGCCAGCAGAGAAGGACAGAATGAGGCTCAGTACTTC
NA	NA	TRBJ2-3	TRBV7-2	CASSPPVTGNTQYF	TGTGCCAGCAGCCCCCCAGTTACAGGGAATACGCAGTATTTT
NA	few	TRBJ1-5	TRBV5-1	CASSLEQNQPQHF	TGCGCCAGCAGCTTGGAACAGAATCAGCCCCAGCATTTT
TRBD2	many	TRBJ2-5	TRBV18	CASSPRRGAEETQYF	TGTGCCAGCTCCCCGAGGCGGGGGGCCGAAGAGACCCAGTACTTC
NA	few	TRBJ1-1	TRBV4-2	CASSQESGQNTEAFF	TGTGCCAGCAGCCAGGAAAGCGGACAGAACACTGAAGCTTTCTTT
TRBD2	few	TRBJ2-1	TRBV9	CASNPGGTSGSSSYNEQFF	TGTGCCAGCAACCCGGGAGGGACTAGCGGGTCGAGCTCCTACAATGAGCAGTTCTTC
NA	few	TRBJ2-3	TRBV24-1	CATSDYQGKPDTQYF	TGTGCCACCAGTGATTACCAGGGGAAACCAGATACGCAGTATTTT
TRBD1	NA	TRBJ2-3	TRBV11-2	CASSFGTGDTQYF	TGTGCCAGCAGCTTTGGGACAGGAGATACGCAGTATTTT
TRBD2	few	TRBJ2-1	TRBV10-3	CAISGTSGGAGDEQFF	TGTGCCATCAGTGGGACTAGCGGGGGGGCCGGGGATGAGCAGTTCTTC
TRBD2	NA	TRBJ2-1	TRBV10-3	CAISESASGGYNEQFF	TGTGCCATCAGTGAGTCCGCTAGCGGGGGATACAATGAGCAGTTCTTC
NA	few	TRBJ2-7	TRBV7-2	CASSFNGGPYEQYF	TGTGCCAGCAGCTTCAACGGGGGACCCTACGAGCAGTACTTC
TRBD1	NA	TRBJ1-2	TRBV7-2	CASSQDRGSGYTF	TGTGCCAGCAGCCAGGACAGGGGGTCTGGCTACACCTTC
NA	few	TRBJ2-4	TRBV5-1	CASSPNPGDKNIQYF	TGCGCCAGCAGCCCAAACCCTGGAGACAAAAACATTCAGTACTTC
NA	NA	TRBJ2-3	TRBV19	CASGDRSTDTQYF	TGTGCCAGTGGAGACAGAAGCACAGATACGCAGTATTTT
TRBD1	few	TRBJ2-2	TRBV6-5	CASSYLGQGTNTGELFF	TGTGCCAGCAGTTACCTTGGACAGGGTACGAACACCGGGGAGCTGTTTTTT
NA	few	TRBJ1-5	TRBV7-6	CASSLQSGLNQPQHF	TGTGCCAGCAGCTTACAGTCGGGGCTGAATCAGCCCCAGCATTTT
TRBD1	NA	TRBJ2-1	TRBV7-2	CASSLVGGRTDNYNEQFF	TGTGCCAGCAGCTTAGTAGGGGGCAGGACCGATAATTACAATGAGCAGTTCTTC
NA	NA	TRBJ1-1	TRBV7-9	CASSSDLRMNTEAFF	TGTGCCAGCAGCTCCGACCTCAGAATGAACACTGAAGCTTTCTTT
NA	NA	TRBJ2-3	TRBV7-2	CASSFAGPAKDTQYF	TGTGCCAGCAGCTTTGCAGGCCCGGCGAAAGATACGCAGTATTTT
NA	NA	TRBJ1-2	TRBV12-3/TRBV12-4	CASSSGSGGYGYTF	TGTGCCAGCAGTTCTGGGTCTGGGGGCTATGGCTACACCTTC
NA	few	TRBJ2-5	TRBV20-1	CSANGDVPETQYF	TGCAGTGCTAATGGAGACGTTCCAGAGACCCAGTACTTC
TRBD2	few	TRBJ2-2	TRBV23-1	CASSPSPGLARTGELFF	TGCGCCAGCAGTCCGTCCCCCGGACTAGCGAGAACCGGGGAGCTGTTTTTT
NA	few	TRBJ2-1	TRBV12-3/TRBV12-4	CASSLAGGGDEQFF	TGTGCCAGCAGTTTAGCGGGGGGGGGCGATGAGCAGTTCTTC
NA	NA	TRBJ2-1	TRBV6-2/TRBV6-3	CASSRDFNSYNEQFF	TGTGCCAGCAGCCGGGACTTCAACTCCTACAATGAGCAGTTCTTC
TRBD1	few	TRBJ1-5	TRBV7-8	CASSQGQAVGQPQHF	TGTGCCAGCAGCCAAGGACAGGCGGTTGGCCAGCCCCAGCATTTT
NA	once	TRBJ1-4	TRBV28	CASSSGFNNEKLFF	TGTGCCAGCAGTTCGGGGTTCAATAATGAAAAACTGTTTTTT
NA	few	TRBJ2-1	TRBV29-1	CSVETTGLNEQFF	TGCAGCGTTGAGACCACAGGGTTGAATGAGCAGTTCTTC
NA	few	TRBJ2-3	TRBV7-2	CASSLATGGDTQYF	TGTGCCAGCAGCTTAGCGACCGGGGGAGATACGCAGTATTTT
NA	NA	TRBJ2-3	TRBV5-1	CASSLVASYRDTQYF	TGCGCCAGCAGCTTAGTGGCTAGCTACAGAGATACGCAGTATTTT
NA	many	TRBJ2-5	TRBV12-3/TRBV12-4	CASSGHFQETQYF	TGTGCCAGCAGTGGACATTTTCAAGAGACCCAGTACTTC
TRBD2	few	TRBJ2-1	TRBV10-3	CAISVSGAVNEQFF	TGTGCCATCAGCGTTAGCGGGGCCGTCAATGAGCAGTTCTTC
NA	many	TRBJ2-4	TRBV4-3	CASSQDPGHPSKNIQYF	TGCGCCAGCAGCCAAGACCCCGGACACCCTTCCAAAAACATTCAGTACTTC
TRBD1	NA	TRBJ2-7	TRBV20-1	CSASRDSAYEQYF	TGCAGTGCTAGTCGGGACAGCGCCTACGAGCAGTACTTC
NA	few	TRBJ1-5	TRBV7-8	CASSLEGSLYQPQHF	TGTGCCAGCAGCTTAGAGGGCAGTTTATATCAGCCCCAGCATTTT
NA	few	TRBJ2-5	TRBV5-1	CATKPGPTGETQYF	TGCGCCACCAAACCAGGACCGACCGGAGAGACCCAGTACTTC